This T cell receptor beta chain was sequenced in a study of blood T cell repertoires in COVID-19. Study details: From the United States, Italy and Spain came samples of acute and convalescent COVID-19. The cDNA or gDNA used as material had been derived from T cells, B-cell-depleted T cells, or PBMCs.

Assay used: immunoSEQ multiplex PCR; TCRdb lists only in-frame clones, some missing. Of 200,000 to 250,000 clones in the sample, less than 85% are singletons; the top ten hold 3% to 4.5%. Per the germline V gene, CDR1 is SGHRS and CDR2 is YFSETQ. The CDR3 spans 15 residues. V shed 2 bases, J shed 3 bases, and the junction held 4 bases outside the gene matches. The clonotype was recovered from a woman older than 75 with acute or convalescent COVID-19. V and J are TRBV5-1 and TRBJ2-7; 11 positions agree with TRBD2. The sequenced material came from peripheral blood. CDR3 protein: CASSFSGGVNYEQYF. Written as DNA, the CDR3 is TGCGCCAGCAGCTTTAGCGGGGGGGTGAACTACGAGCAGTACTTC. The complete variable domain, with remaining parts taken from reference TRBV5-1 and TRBJ2-7, reads KAGVTQTPRYLIKTRGQQVTLSCSPISGHRSVSWYQQTPGQGLQFLFEYFSETQRNKGNFPGRFSGRQFSNSRSEMNVSTLELGDSALYLCASSFSGGVNYEQYFGPGTRLTVT.